This T cell receptor (beta chain) was captured by sequencing in a study of CD8+ T cells in alopecia areata. Study-level points and caveats: Scalp clonality and expanded CD8+ clones among the top 100 were significantly decreased by tofacitinib. With one nonresponder, baseline CD8+ expansion's link to response remains uncertain. While patients received tofacitinib, many expanded lesional clones remained present in scalp and blood.

As for treatment: oral pan-JAK inhibitor, 5-10 mg twice daily. On this clone itself: Its antigen is still unknown.

The CDR3 spans 13 residues. The germline gives CDR1 MGHRA, CDR2 YSYEKL. V was trimmed by 1 base and J by 3 bases, leaving 6 bases between them. Extracted RNA was reverse transcribed, and the resulting cDNA served as sequencing template. Assay: immunoSEQ multiplex PCR; the TCRdb copy retains only in-frame clones and omits some. The data show 210,000 or so clones, just over 65% seen once. Sequenced here: CD4+ T cells sorted from blood, sampled at week 44, from a patient treated with tofacitinib. The clonotype was recovered from a human donor with alopecia areata. V is TRBV4-1 and J is TRBJ1-2; D unclear. CDR3 amino acids: CASSQADHYGYTF. Here the CDR3 DNA reads TGCGCCAGCAGCCAAGCAGACCACTATGGCTACACCTTC.